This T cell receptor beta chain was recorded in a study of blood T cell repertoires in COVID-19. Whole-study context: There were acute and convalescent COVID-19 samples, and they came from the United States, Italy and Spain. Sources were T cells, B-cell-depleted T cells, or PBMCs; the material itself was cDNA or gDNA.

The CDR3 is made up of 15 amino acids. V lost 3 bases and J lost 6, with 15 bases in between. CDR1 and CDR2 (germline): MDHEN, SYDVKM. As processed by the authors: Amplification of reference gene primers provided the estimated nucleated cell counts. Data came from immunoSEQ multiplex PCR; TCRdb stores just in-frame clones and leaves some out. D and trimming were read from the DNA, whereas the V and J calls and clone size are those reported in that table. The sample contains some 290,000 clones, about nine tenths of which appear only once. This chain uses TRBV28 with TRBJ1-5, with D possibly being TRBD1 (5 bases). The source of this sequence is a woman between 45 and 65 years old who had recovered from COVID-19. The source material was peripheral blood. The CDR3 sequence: CASSFGGTGPQPQHF. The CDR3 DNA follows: TGTGCCAGCAGTTTTGGCGGGACGGGCCCTCAGCCCCAGCATTTT.